A selection of T cell receptor beta chains follows, all from one sample in a study of blood T cells in healthy people across ages. TCRdb used MiXCR to reprocess the 5' RACE reads, holding one entry per CDR3 protein. The table has hundreds of thousands of distinct CDR3 sequences, around 49% seen once. Sequenced: blood. The receptor source for this set is a woman aged 55-69 years in good health. The CDR3 runs from the conserved cysteine through the conserved F or W. The D gene is left open where the match is weak. A clone size is listed for some rows: how often the clone was seen (once, few, many), or a class if it is expanded.

length: 18
J: TRBJ2-2
V: TRBV10-3
size: NA
D: NA
DNA: TGTGCCATCAGTGAGTCTGAGATTGGGAAGCGGGACACCGGGGAGCTGTTTTTT
CDR3: CAISESEIGKRDTGELFF

length: 15
J: TRBJ2-1
V: TRBV5-1
size: once
D: TRBD2
DNA: TGCGCCAGCAGCCGGGGGACTAGCGTCTACAATGAGCAGTTCTTC
CDR3: CASSRGTSVYNEQFF

length: 16
J: TRBJ2-1
V: TRBV6-5
size: NA
D: NA
DNA: TGTGCCAGCAGTTCGGTAGCGGTTGGGGCTCACAATGAGCAGTTCTTC
CDR3: CASSSVAVGAHNEQFF

length: 17
J: TRBJ1-2
V: TRBV20-1
size: NA
D: TRBD1
DNA: TGCAGTGCTAGAGATCGGCGGGACAGGGGGTCGGACTATGGCTACACCTTC
CDR3: CSARDRRDRGSDYGYTF

length: 14
J: TRBJ1-1
V: TRBV29-1
size: NA
D: NA
DNA: TGCAGCGTCCACCCTAGGGTTTCCTTCACTGAAGCTTTCTTT
CDR3: CSVHPRVSFTEAFF

length: 16
J: TRBJ1-5
V: TRBV27
size: few
D: TRBD1
DNA: TGTGCCAGCAGTTTTGGCCCGGGACAGGGGCATCAGCCCCAGCATTTT
CDR3: CASSFGPGQGHQPQHF

length: 12
J: TRBJ2-5
V: TRBV29-1
size: NA
D: TRBD2
DNA: TGCAGCGTTGGTAGCGGGAGGGAGACCCAGTACTTC
CDR3: CSVGSGRETQYF

length: 16
J: TRBJ2-7
V: TRBV25-1
size: NA
D: TRBD1
DNA: TGTGCCAGCAGTGGCGACAGGGTTCGCGCCCGCTACGAGCAGTACTTC
CDR3: CASSGDRVRARYEQYF

length: 14
J: TRBJ2-4
V: TRBV5-1
size: NA
D: TRBD1
DNA: TGCGCCAGCAGCTTAAAGGACAGGGTGGGCATTCAGTACTTC
CDR3: CASSLKDRVGIQYF

length: 15
J: TRBJ1-4
V: TRBV4-3
size: NA
D: NA
DNA: TGCGCCAGCAGCCAAGATTTGATTCGGGGTGAAAAACTGTTTTTT
CDR3: CASSQDLIRGEKLFF

length: 15
J: TRBJ2-5
V: TRBV7-2
size: NA
D: NA
DNA: TGTGCCAGCAGCTTAGCTCCTGAGTTCCAAGAGACCCAGTACTTC
CDR3: CASSLAPEFQETQYF

length: 14
J: TRBJ2-1
V: TRBV25-1
size: NA
D: TRBD2
DNA: TGTGCCAGCAGTGAGGCCGGGGGGTGCAATGAGCAGTTCTTC
CDR3: CASSEAGGCNEQFF

length: 14
J: TRBJ2-7
V: TRBV2
size: few
D: NA
DNA: TGTGCCAGCAGTGTCAGGGACAACAACAATGAGCAGTACTTC
CDR3: CASSVRDNNNEQYF

length: 14
J: TRBJ2-7
V: TRBV2
size: NA
D: NA
DNA: TGTGCCAGTGGGAAGACAGGATCCTCCTACGAGCAGTACTTC
CDR3: CASGKTGSSYEQYF

length: 15
J: TRBJ2-7
V: TRBV15
size: NA
D: NA
DNA: TGTGCCACCAGCAGAGAGCCGGCTACCTCCTACGAGCAGTACTTC
CDR3: CATSREPATSYEQYF

length: 15
J: TRBJ1-2
V: TRBV12-3/TRBV12-4
size: NA
D: TRBD1
DNA: TGTGCCAGCAGTCCAAGTGACAGGGCTGACTATGGCTACACCTTC
CDR3: CASSPSDRADYGYTF

length: 14
J: TRBJ2-7
V: TRBV27
size: NA
D: NA
DNA: TGTGCCAGCAGTTTTTTCGACAGGACCTACGAGCAGTACTTC
CDR3: CASSFFDRTYEQYF

length: 15
J: TRBJ2-7
V: TRBV5-5
size: NA
D: NA
DNA: TGTGCCAGCAGCTTGATGATACAGGCTTTTTACGAGCAGTACTTC
CDR3: CASSLMIQAFYEQYF

length: 11
J: TRBJ2-7
V: TRBV6-2/TRBV6-3
size: few
D: NA
DNA: TGTGCCAGCAGTAACCCTGCCGAGCAGTACTTC
CDR3: CASSNPAEQYF

length: 14
J: TRBJ1-2
V: TRBV3-1
size: few
D: NA
DNA: TGTGCCAGCAGCCCGTCGCAGGGAGGCTATGGCTACACCTTC
CDR3: CASSPSQGGYGYTF

length: 14
J: TRBJ2-5
V: TRBV7-3
size: few
D: NA
DNA: TGTGCCAGCAGCTTAAAAGGTGGAGTGGAGACCCAGTACTTC
CDR3: CASSLKGGVETQYF

length: 15
J: TRBJ2-3
V: TRBV13
size: NA
D: NA
DNA: TGTGCCAGCAGCTTAGGTACAGGGAAGGCAGATACGCAGTATTTT
CDR3: CASSLGTGKADTQYF

length: 13
J: TRBJ2-5
V: TRBV29-1
size: NA
D: NA
DNA: TGCAGCGTCTCGACAGATAGACAAGAGACCCAGTACTTC
CDR3: CSVSTDRQETQYF

length: 18
J: TRBJ1-3
V: TRBV7-2
size: NA
D: TRBD1
DNA: TGTGCCAGCAGCTTGGTGGCAGGGGGCGCAGGGAGGGGAAACACCATATATTTT
CDR3: CASSLVAGGAGRGNTIYF

length: 13
J: TRBJ2-1
V: TRBV20-1
size: NA
D: NA
DNA: TGCAGTGCTAGAGCGGGAAACTACAATGAGCAGTTCTTC
CDR3: CSARAGNYNEQFF

length: 16
J: TRBJ2-1
V: TRBV6-4
size: NA
D: TRBD1
DNA: TGTGCCAGCTCCCCGGGACAGGGGTTGCCCTACAATGAGCAGTTCTTC
CDR3: CASSPGQGLPYNEQFF

length: 15
J: TRBJ2-7
V: TRBV6-5
size: NA
D: TRBD2
DNA: TGTGCCAGCAGTTACCAAGCGGGAGGGCCATACGAGCAGTACTTC
CDR3: CASSYQAGGPYEQYF

length: 14
J: TRBJ1-4
V: TRBV7-9
size: few
D: NA
DNA: TGTGCCAGCAGAGTACAGGGTCTGGGAGAAAAACTGTTTTTT
CDR3: CASRVQGLGEKLFF

length: 13
J: TRBJ2-5
V: TRBV29-1
size: NA
D: NA
DNA: TGCAGCGTGGGAGGGGGGCGTAAAGAGACCCAGTACTTC
CDR3: CSVGGGRKETQYF

length: 14
J: TRBJ2-1
V: TRBV2
size: NA
D: NA
DNA: TGTGCCAGCATGTCAGGCTTCTCCTACAATGAGCAGTTCTTC
CDR3: CASMSGFSYNEQFF

length: 14
J: TRBJ1-1
V: TRBV29-1
size: NA
D: NA
DNA: TGCAGCGGCACGCAGGGGAACATGAACACTGAAGCTTTCTTT
CDR3: CSGTQGNMNTEAFF

length: 13
J: TRBJ2-5
V: TRBV2
size: NA
D: NA
DNA: TGTGCCAGCAGTGATGTCGAGGGAGAGACCCAGTACTTC
CDR3: CASSDVEGETQYF

length: 15
J: TRBJ2-3
V: TRBV7-2
size: NA
D: TRBD2
DNA: TGTGCCAGCAGCTTGTCGGCGGGAGTCCCAGATACGCAGTATTTT
CDR3: CASSLSAGVPDTQYF

length: 17
J: TRBJ2-7
V: TRBV6-1
size: NA
D: TRBD2
DNA: TGTGCCAGCAGTGCGAGGACTAGCGGGAGGACAGCCAATGAGCAGTACTTC
CDR3: CASSARTSGRTANEQYF

length: 13
J: TRBJ2-7
V: TRBV28
size: NA
D: TRBD1
DNA: TGTGCCAGCGGTCAGGGGGATCCCTACGAGCAGTACTTC
CDR3: CASGQGDPYEQYF

length: 19
J: TRBJ2-2
V: TRBV4-1
size: NA
D: NA
DNA: TGCGCCAGCGTGGGTGGGAGACCGCCTTTGTCTCCGAACACCGGGGAGCTGTTTTTT
CDR3: CASVGGRPPLSPNTGELFF

length: 13
J: TRBJ1-1
V: TRBV5-1
size: NA
D: NA
DNA: TGCGCCAGCAGCTTCACAGAGAACACTGAAGCTTTCTTT
CDR3: CASSFTENTEAFF

length: 15
J: TRBJ1-1
V: TRBV20-1
size: NA
D: TRBD1
DNA: TGCAGTGCTAGAGGCCAGGGGGCGCGGGCCACTGAAGCTTTCTTT
CDR3: CSARGQGARATEAFF

length: 13
J: TRBJ2-3
V: TRBV20-1
size: NA
D: NA
DNA: TGCAGTGCTATAGATCTGTTCACAGATACGCAGTATTTT
CDR3: CSAIDLFTDTQYF

length: 14
J: TRBJ2-7
V: TRBV6-2/TRBV6-3
size: NA
D: NA
DNA: TGTGCCAGCAAGGAACCTAGTAGCTCCTACGAGCAGTACTTC
CDR3: CASKEPSSSYEQYF

length: 15
J: TRBJ2-7
V: TRBV3-1
size: once
D: TRBD1
DNA: TGTGCCAGCAGCCAAGGGACAGGGATCAGGAACGAGCAGTACTTC
CDR3: CASSQGTGIRNEQYF

length: 14
J: TRBJ1-6
V: TRBV6-5
size: few
D: TRBD1
DNA: TGTGCCAGCAGTCCGGACAGGGTTTCTTCACCCCTCCACTTT
CDR3: CASSPDRVSSPLHF

length: 15
J: TRBJ1-1
V: TRBV20-1
size: few
D: NA
DNA: TGCAGTGCTAGAGATCTTAGGAACAGGAACACTGAAGCTTTCTTT
CDR3: CSARDLRNRNTEAFF

length: 14
J: TRBJ2-7
V: TRBV5-1
size: NA
D: TRBD2
DNA: TGCGCCAGCAGCTTAGGGACTAGCCCCAATGAGCAGTACTTC
CDR3: CASSLGTSPNEQYF

length: 18
J: TRBJ2-1
V: TRBV6-2/TRBV6-3
size: NA
D: TRBD2
DNA: TGTGCCAGCAGTTACTCTCTAGCGGGAACGACCACCTACAATGAGCAGTTCTTC
CDR3: CASSYSLAGTTTYNEQFF

length: 14
J: TRBJ2-7
V: TRBV5-1
size: many
D: TRBD2
DNA: TGCGCCAGCAGCCCGACTAGCGGAACCTACGAGCAGTACTTC
CDR3: CASSPTSGTYEQYF

length: 15
J: TRBJ2-5
V: TRBV7-9
size: NA
D: NA
DNA: TGTGCCAGCAGCTTAGGCCAGGAGAGCGAAGGGACCCAGTACTTC
CDR3: CASSLGQESEGTQYF

length: 15
J: TRBJ1-5
V: TRBV20-1
size: once
D: NA
DNA: TGCAGTGCTAGAGCCCTGACAGTTCTGAATCAGCCCCAGCATTTT
CDR3: CSARALTVLNQPQHF

length: 13
J: TRBJ1-1
V: TRBV7-3
size: NA
D: TRBD1
DNA: TGTGCCAGCAGCTTGACAGGGGTCGCTGAAGCTTTCTTT
CDR3: CASSLTGVAEAFF

length: 15
J: TRBJ2-7
V: TRBV7-3
size: NA
D: NA
DNA: TGTGCCAGCAGCTTACAGGGTGTTACCCACTACGAGCAGTACTTC
CDR3: CASSLQGVTHYEQYF

length: 16
J: TRBJ2-1
V: TRBV30
size: NA
D: TRBD2
DNA: TGTGCCTGGAGTGTTGGCGGGGGTAGCTCCTACAATGAGCAGTTCTTC
CDR3: CAWSVGGGSSYNEQFF